This TCR beta chain was sequenced for a study of a mutant IDH1 vaccine in newly diagnosed glioma (dated by TCRdb to the early 2020s). Concerning the study at large: Patients received eight vaccinations in weeks 1, 3, 5, 7, 11, 15, 19 and 23, corresponding to visits V03 through V10. Vaccination started 4-6 weeks after radiotherapy alone, or was given together with temozolomide cycles in the groups whose treatment included chemotherapy. The roughly 34 treated patients were approximately 62% male and about 40% female, with a mean age of around 40 years. Before enrollment, most patients had been given radiochemotherapy with temozolomide as standard therapy, while the rest had received either radiotherapy alone or temozolomide alone. Six visits were used for peripheral blood collection: V03 (baseline), V05, V07, V10, V12 and V13. Longitudinal TCRB deep sequencing was performed for about two dozen treated patients wherever samples were available for exploratory analyses. The paper as a whole reports these results and caveats: According to the authors, sample limitations meant that analyses of patient blood samples could not be reproduced. Selection of PBMC samples for TCRB deep sequencing was based on availability. Pseudoprogression seemed to be unrelated to changes in the top peripheral T cell clonotypes found by TCRB sequencing. Immune responses induced by the vaccine were seen in roughly 95% of patients across multiple MHC alleles.

The library came from the immunoSEQ multiplex PCR assay. Rearranged TCR beta chain sequences were amplified with the hsTCRB Kit following the manufacturer's protocol. An Illumina MiSeq was used to sequence the TCRB libraries. The study's own analysis went as follows. The proprietary platform of the kit vendor was used for demultiplexing, trimming and gene mapping. Imported from immuneACCESS, the table was reduced by TCRdb to in-frame sequences with V and J called. These copies leave out some clones; in studies compared against another copy, an unresolved V gene accounts for under half, and the cause of the remainder is not known. The V and J calls and clone size are taken from that table; D and trimming were inferred from the DNA. This sample lists about 67,000 clones; approximately 84% were detected once. The ten largest clones take up 13% of the sample. As concerns this clone: Its antigen remains unidentified. The sample holds no much larger clone one base away, and base qualities are not on file.

The time point label here, explained by the study, means: week 23, last vaccination. A 20-mer mutant IDH1 peptide at 300 micrograms in Montanide made up each vaccine dose, which was injected subcutaneously together with topical imiquimod. Donors had newly diagnosed WHO grade 3 or 4 IDH1-mutant astrocytomas with loss of nuclear ATRX. The samples were drawn from NOA16, a multicentre, single-arm, open-label phase I trial in Germany that tested a mutant IDH1 peptide vaccine in humans for the first time. Genomic DNA for TCRB sequencing was extracted from EDTA blood using the DNeasy Blood and Tissue Kit. CDR1 and CDR2, looked up from the germline V gene (reference sequence), are MNHEY and SMNVEV. The germline ends are 16 bases apart after V is trimmed by 4 bases and J by 6 bases. The cysteine opens and the phenylalanine closes a CDR3 of 15 amino acids. Only the CDR3 DNA stays, 45 bases, in frame from base 1.

The chain links TRBV27 with TRBJ2-4, with the D call perhaps TRBD1 or TRBD2, each one matching 6 bases. This clonotype was sampled from a man in his late teens or twenties with glioma. Specimen: PBMCs, collected from a glioma patient whose treatment included an IDH1 peptide vaccine. For the CDR3, the sequence is CASSWGAGSANIQYF. The DNA reads as follows: TGTGCCAGCAGTTGGGGGGCTGGAAGCGCAAACATTCAGTACTTC.